This is a list of T cell receptor beta chains from one sample in a study of CD8 T cells in ankylosing spondylitis. TCRdb reprocessed the 5' RACE reads with MiXCR, giving one entry per CDR3 protein. The profile shows tens of thousands of distinct CDR3 sequences, 6.2% of them singletons. The material sequenced was synovial fluid, either unsorted or a sorted T cell fraction (not recorded which). Every receptor here comes from a male donor with ankylosing spondylitis. Each CDR3 is given with its conserved first and last residue. The D gene is left open where the match is weak. Rows give clone size only sometimes, using once, few, many, or a class for an expanded clone.

v_gene	j_gene	abundance	d_gene	CDR3aa	CDR3nt
TRBV2	TRBJ2-5	many	-	CASSDGLGETQYF	TGTGCCAGCAGTGATGGGTTGGGAGAGACCCAGTACTTC
TRBV13	TRBJ2-6	many	TRBD1	CASSPRTGQTFANVLTF	TGTGCCAGCAGCCCACGAACGGGACAGACGTTCGCCAACGTCCTGACTTTC
TRBV28	TRBJ1-5	-	-	CASSLTNQPQHF	TGTGCCAGCAGTTTAACAAATCAGCCCCAGCATTTT
TRBV6-1	TRBJ2-6	many	-	CASSDRGVAGANVLTF	TGTGCCAGCAGTGACAGGGGTGTGGCTGGGGCCAACGTCCTGACTTTC
TRBV29-1	TRBJ2-1	medium-sized	TRBD2	CSVDTSGRAVQFF	TGCAGCGTGGACACTAGCGGGAGGGCCGTACAGTTCTTC
TRBV6-1	TRBJ1-3	many	-	CASSEGDRAHPTIYF	TGTGCCAGCAGTGAGGGGGACCGAGCTCATCCCACCATATATTTT
TRBV10-3	TRBJ2-1	few	TRBD2	CAISFDSARSSGLNEQFF	TGTGCCATCAGTTTCGACAGCGCTCGGTCTAGCGGCCTCAATGAGCAGTTCTTC
TRBV20-1	TRBJ2-7	few	-	CSATPGTLVYF	TGCAGTGCCACTCCGGGAACTCTGGTGTACTTC
TRBV7-2	TRBJ1-3	many	-	CASSPRGLGNTIYF	TGTGCCAGCAGCCCCAGGGGCCTTGGAAACACCATATATTTT
TRBV5-1	TRBJ1-4	-	TRBD1	CASKTGGGSNEKLFF	TGCGCCTCAAAGACAGGGGGCGGTTCTAATGAAAAACTGTTTTTT
TRBV6-1	TRBJ2-5	many	-	CASSPGYQETQYF	TGTGCCAGCAGCCCCGGTTACCAAGAGACCCAGTACTTC
TRBV6-5	TRBJ1-6	few	-	CASSYSGEDSPLHF	TGTGCCAGCAGTTACTCGGGGGAGGACTCACCCCTCCACTTT
TRBV9	TRBJ1-1	many	-	CASSRGWDRGTEAFF	TGTGCCAGCAGCCGGGGGTGGGATAGGGGCACTGAAGCTTTCTTT
TRBV6-1	TRBJ2-5	many	-	CASSMGRTQETQYF	TGTGCCAGCAGTATGGGACGGACCCAAGAGACCCAGTACTTC
TRBV29-1	TRBJ1-1	many	TRBD1	CSVVLGQATEAFF	TGCAGCGTTGTTCTGGGACAGGCCACTGAAGCTTTCTTT
TRBV7-2	TRBJ1-5	many	-	CASSSSQGSNQPQHF	TGTGCCAGCAGCTCCAGTCAGGGTAGCAATCAGCCCCAGCATTTT
TRBV2	TRBJ1-4	-	-	CASQIGGSNEKLFF	TGTGCCAGCCAAATCGGAGGGAGTAATGAAAAACTGTTTTTT
TRBV20-1	TRBJ2-2	-	-	CSVPDRYTGELFF	TGCAGTGTTCCGGACCGATACACCGGGGAGCTGTTTTTT
TRBV7-3	TRBJ2-7	few	TRBD1	CASSPDGTDSSYEQYF	TGTGCCAGCAGCCCCGACGGGACAGACAGCTCCTACGAGCAGTACTTC
TRBV6-2/TRBV6-3	TRBJ1-5	many	-	CASRLDNQSNQPQHF	TGTGCCAGCAGGTTGGACAACCAGAGCAATCAGCCCCAGCATTTT
TRBV30	TRBJ2-3	medium-sized	TRBD1	CAWRNRGTDTQYF	TGTGCCTGGAGAAACAGGGGAACAGATACGCAGTATTTT
TRBV11-2	TRBJ2-1	many	-	CASSSSVFTYNEQFF	TGTGCCAGCAGCTCGAGCGTTTTCACCTACAATGAGCAGTTCTTC
TRBV28	TRBJ2-2	few	-	CASSPPRYGTGELFF	TGTGCCAGCAGCCCTCCTAGATACGGCACCGGGGAGCTGTTTTTT
TRBV19	TRBJ2-1	-	-	CASSIVATGKPYNEQFF	TGTGCCAGTAGTATAGTAGCGACGGGGAAGCCCTACAATGAGCAGTTCTTC
TRBV5-1	TRBJ1-5	many	TRBD1	CASRAGTGDGQPQHF	TGCGCCAGCAGGGCCGGGACAGGGGACGGACAGCCCCAGCATTTT
TRBV11-3	TRBJ2-2	-	TRBD2	CASGPGLADTGELFF	TGTGCCAGCGGTCCGGGACTAGCGGACACCGGGGAGCTGTTTTTT
TRBV12-3/TRBV12-4	TRBJ2-3	few	TRBD2	CASSLSVSAGGPSDTQYF	TGTGCCAGCAGTTTAAGCGTATCGGCGGGAGGGCCCTCAGATACGCAGTATTTT
TRBV28	TRBJ2-7	many	TRBD1	CASRGTGGDSYEQYF	TGTGCCAGCAGGGGGACAGGGGGCGATTCATACGAGCAGTACTTC